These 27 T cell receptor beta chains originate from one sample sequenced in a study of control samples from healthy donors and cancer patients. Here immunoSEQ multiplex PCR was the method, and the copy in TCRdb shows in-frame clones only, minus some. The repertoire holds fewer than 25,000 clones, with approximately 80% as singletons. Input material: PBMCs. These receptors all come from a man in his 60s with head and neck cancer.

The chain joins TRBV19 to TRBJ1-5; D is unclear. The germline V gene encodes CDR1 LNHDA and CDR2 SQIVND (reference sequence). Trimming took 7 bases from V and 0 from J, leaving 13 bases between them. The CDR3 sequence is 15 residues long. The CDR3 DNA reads TGTGCCAGTATGTTCGAGGGCGGTAGCAATCAGCCCCAGCATTTT. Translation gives CASMFEGGSNQPQHF.

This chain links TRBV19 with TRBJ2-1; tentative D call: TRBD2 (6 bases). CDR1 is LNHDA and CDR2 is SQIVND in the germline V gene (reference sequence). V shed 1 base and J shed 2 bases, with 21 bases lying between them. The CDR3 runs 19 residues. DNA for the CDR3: TGTGCCAGTAGTATAGGGGGACTTAGCGATCGTCGTCCCTACAATGAGCAGTTCTTC. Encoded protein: CASSIGGLSDRRPYNEQFF.

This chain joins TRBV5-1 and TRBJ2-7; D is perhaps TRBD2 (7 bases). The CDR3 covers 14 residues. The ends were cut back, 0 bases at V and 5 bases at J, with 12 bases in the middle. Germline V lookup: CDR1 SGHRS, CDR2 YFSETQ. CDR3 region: CASSLEGGVNEQYF. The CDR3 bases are TGCGCCAGCAGCTTGGAAGGGGGGGTCAACGAGCAGTACTTC.

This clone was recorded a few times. The CDR3 reads CATSRGQGSNEQFF. Written as DNA, the CDR3 is TGTGCCACCAGCCGGGGACAGGGCAGCAATGAGCAGTTCTTC. This sequence joins TRBV15 and TRBJ2-1, with 9 bases that match TRBD1. This CDR3 has 14 amino acids. Germline lookup yields CDR1 LNHNV and CDR2 YYDKDF (reference sequence). V shed 5 bases and J 6 bases; nucleotides not matched to a gene: 5.

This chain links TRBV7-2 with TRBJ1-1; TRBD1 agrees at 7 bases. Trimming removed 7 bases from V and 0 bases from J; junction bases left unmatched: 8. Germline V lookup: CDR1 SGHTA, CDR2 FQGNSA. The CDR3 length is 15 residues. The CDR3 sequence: CASTLTGTVNTEAFF. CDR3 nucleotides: TGTGCCAGCACCCTAACCGGGACAGTGAACACTGAAGCTTTCTTT.

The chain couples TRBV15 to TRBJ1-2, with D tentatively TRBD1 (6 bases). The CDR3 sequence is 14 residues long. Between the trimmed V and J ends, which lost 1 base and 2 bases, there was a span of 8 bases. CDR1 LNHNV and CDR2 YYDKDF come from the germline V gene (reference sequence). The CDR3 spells CATSRGGQNYGYTF. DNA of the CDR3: TGTGCCACCAGCAGAGGGGGGCAGAACTATGGCTACACCTTC.

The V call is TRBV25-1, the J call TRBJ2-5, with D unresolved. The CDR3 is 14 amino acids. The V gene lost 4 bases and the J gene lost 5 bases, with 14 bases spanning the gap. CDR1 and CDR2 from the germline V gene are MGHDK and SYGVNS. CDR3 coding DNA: TGTGCCAGCAGTGCCCTTAGGGATCCGGAGACCCAGTACTTC. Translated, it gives CASSALRDPETQYF. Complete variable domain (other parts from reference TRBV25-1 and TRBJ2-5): EADIYQTPRYLVIGTGKKITLECSQTMGHDKMYWYQQDPGMELHLIHYSYGVNSTEKGDLSSESTVSRIRTEHFPLTLESARPSHTSQYLCASSALRDPETQYFGPGTRLLVL.

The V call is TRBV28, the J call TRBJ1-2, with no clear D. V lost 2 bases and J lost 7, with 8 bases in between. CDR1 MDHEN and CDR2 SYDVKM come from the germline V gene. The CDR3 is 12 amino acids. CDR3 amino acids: CASSLVGGGYTF. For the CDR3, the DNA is TGTGCCAGCAGTTTAGTAGGAGGTGGCTACACCTTC.

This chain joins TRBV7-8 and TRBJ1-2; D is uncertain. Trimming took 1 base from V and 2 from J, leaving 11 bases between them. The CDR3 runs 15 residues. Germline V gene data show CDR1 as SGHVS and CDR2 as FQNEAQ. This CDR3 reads CASSLVAGWNYGYTF. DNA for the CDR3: TGTGCCAGCAGCTTAGTCGCGGGCTGGAACTATGGCTACACCTTC.

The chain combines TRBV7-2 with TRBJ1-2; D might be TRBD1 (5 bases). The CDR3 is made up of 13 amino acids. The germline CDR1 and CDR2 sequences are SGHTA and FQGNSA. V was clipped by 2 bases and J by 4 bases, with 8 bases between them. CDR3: CASSLSTGYGYTF. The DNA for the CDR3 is TGTGCCAGCAGCTTATCCACAGGCTATGGCTACACCTTC.

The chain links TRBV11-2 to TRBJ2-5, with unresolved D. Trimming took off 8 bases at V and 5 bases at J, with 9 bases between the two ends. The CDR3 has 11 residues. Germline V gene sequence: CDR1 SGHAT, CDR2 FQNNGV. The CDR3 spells CASAGRETQYF. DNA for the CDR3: TGTGCCAGCGCCGGCCGGGAGACCCAGTACTTC.

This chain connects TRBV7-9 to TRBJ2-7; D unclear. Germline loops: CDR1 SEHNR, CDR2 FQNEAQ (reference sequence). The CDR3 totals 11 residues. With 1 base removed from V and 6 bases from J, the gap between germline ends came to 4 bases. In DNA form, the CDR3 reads TGTGCCAGCAGCTTAGTTGCCGAGCAGTACTTC. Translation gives CASSLVAEQYF.

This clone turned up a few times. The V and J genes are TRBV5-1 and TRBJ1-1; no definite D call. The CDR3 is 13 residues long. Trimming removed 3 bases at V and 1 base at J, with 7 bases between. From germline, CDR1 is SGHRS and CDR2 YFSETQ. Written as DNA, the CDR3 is TGCGCCAGCAGCTCCCTATGGAACACTGAAGCTTTCTTT. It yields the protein CASSSLWNTEAFF.

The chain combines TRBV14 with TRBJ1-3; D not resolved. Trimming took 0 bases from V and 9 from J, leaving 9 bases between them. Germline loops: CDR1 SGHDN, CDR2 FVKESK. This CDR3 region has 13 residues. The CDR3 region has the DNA TGTGCCAGCAGCCAAGATAGGCGGGGCACCATATATTTT. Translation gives CASSQDRRGTIYF.

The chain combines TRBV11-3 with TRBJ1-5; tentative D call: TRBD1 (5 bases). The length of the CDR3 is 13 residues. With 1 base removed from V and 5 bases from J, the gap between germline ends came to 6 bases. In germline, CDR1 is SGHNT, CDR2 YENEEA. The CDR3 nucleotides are TGTGCCAGCAGCTTAGGCAGGGATCAGCCCCAGCATTTT. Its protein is CASSLGRDQPQHF.

The CDR3 protein is CASSLNGGGTEAFF. CDR3 coding DNA: TGTGCCAGCAGCTTGAATGGGGGGGGGACTGAAGCTTTCTTT. The chain uses TRBV5-4 and TRBJ1-1, with a possible D match to TRBD1 (5 bases). The germline gives CDR1 SGHNT, CDR2 YYREEE (reference sequence). CDR3 length: 14 amino acids. The V end lost 1 base, the J end lost 5 bases, and 12 bases lay between the germline ends.

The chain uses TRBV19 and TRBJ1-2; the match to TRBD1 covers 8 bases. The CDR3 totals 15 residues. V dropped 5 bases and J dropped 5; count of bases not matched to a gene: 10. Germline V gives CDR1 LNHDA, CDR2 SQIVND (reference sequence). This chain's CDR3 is CASSSGQEVKYGYTF. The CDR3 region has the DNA TGTGCCAGTAGTTCGGGACAGGAAGTAAAGTATGGCTACACCTTC.

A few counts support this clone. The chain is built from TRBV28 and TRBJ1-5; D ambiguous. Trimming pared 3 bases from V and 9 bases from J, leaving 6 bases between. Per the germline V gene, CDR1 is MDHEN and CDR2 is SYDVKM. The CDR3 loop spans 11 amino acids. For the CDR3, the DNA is TGTGCCAGCAGTTTTTATCCGCCCCAGCATTTT. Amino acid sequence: CASSFYPPQHF.

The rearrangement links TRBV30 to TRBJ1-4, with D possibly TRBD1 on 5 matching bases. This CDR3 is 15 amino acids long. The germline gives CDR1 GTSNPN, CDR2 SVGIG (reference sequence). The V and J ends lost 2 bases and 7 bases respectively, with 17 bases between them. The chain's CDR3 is CAWSQMGLVREKLFF. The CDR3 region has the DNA TGTGCCTGGAGTCAGATGGGGCTCGTTCGTGAAAAACTGTTTTTT.

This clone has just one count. CDR3 bases: TGTGCCAGCAGCTTATTCGGGACTAGCGGGAGGCTGACAGATACGCAGTATTTT. Protein sequence: CASSLFGTSGRLTDTQYF. V gene TRBV13 combines with J gene TRBJ2-3; 15 bases are shared with TRBD2. V gave up 2 bases and J gave up 3 bases; unmatched junction bases: 6. This CDR3 is 18 amino acids long. The germline gives CDR1 PRHDT, CDR2 FYEKMQ (reference sequence).

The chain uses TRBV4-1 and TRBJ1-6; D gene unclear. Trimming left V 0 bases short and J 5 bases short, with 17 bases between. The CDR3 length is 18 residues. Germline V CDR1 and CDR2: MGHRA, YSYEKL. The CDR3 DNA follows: TGCGCCAGCAGCCAAGAAGGGTCCGCCAATCGAGATAATTCACCCCTCCACTTT. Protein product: CASSQEGSANRDNSPLHF.

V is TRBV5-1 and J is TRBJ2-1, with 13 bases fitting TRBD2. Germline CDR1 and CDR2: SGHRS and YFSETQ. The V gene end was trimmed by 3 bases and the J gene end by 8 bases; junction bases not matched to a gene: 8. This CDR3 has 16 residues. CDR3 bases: TGCGCCAGCAGCTCTTTACTAGCGGGAGGGTTGGATGAGCAGTTCTTC. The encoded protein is CASSSLLAGGLDEQFF. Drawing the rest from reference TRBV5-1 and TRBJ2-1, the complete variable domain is KAGVTQTPRYLIKTRGQQVTLSCSPISGHRSVSWYQQTPGQGLQFLFEYFSETQRNKGNFPGRFSGRQFSNSRSEMNVSTLELGDSALYLCASSSLLAGGLDEQFFGPGTRLTVL.

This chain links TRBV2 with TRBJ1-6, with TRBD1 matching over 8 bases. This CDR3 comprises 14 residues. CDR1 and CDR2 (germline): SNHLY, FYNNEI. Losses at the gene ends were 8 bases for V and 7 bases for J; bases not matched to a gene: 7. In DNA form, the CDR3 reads TGTGCCAGCTCGGGGACAGGTGGAAATTCACCCCTCCACTTT. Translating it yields CASSGTGGNSPLHF. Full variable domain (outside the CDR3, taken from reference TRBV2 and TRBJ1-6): EPEVTQTPSHQVTQMGQEVILRCVPISNHLYFYWYRQILGQKVEFLVSFYNNEISEKSEIFDDQFSVERPDGSNFTLKIRSTKLEDSAMYFCASSGTGGNSPLHFGNGTRLTVT.

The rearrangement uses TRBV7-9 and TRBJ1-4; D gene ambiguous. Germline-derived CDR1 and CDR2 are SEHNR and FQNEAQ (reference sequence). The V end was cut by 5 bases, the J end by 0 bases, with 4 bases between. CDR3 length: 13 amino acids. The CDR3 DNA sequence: TGTGCCAGCAGCCTTGCAACTAATGAAAAACTGTTTTTT. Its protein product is CASSLATNEKLFF.

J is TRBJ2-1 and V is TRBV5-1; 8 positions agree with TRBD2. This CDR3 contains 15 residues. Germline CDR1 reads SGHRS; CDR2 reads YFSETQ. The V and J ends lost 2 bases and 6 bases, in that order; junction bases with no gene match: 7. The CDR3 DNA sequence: TGCGCCAGCAGCTTCCAGCGGGAGCGGGGCAATGAGCAGTTCTTC. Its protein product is CASSFQRERGNEQFF.

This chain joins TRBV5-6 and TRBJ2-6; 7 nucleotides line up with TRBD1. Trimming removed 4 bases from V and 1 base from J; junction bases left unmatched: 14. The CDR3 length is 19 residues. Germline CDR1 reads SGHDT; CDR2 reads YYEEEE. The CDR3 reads CASSPKGGQKLSGANVLTF. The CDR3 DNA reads TGTGCCAGCAGCCCGAAAGGGGGACAGAAACTATCTGGGGCCAACGTCCTGACTTTC.

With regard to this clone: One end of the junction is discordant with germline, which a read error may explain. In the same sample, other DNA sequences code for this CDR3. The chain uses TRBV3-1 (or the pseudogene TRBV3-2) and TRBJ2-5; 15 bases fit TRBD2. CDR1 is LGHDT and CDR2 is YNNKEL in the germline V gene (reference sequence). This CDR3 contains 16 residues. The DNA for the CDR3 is TGCGCCAGCAGCCCCCGGACTAGCGGGAGGGTGGGGACCCAGTACTTC. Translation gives CASSPRTSGRVGTQYF.